The 24 T cell receptor beta chains reported below all come from one sample, sequenced in a study of blood T cell repertoires in COVID-19. Sequencing was performed with immunoSEQ multiplex PCR; in TCRdb, only in-frame clones are kept and a portion is missing. The profile shows about 130,000 clones, about four fifths of them singletons. What was sequenced was peripheral blood. These receptor sequences come from a woman at least 80 years old with acute or convalescent COVID-19.

V and J are TRBV7-6 and TRBJ2-7; the D gene is possibly TRBD1 (5 bases). This CDR3 comprises 15 residues. V shed 1 base and J shed 0 bases, with 10 bases lying between them. CDR1 is SGHVS and CDR2 is FNYEAQ in the germline V gene. DNA for the CDR3: TGTGCCAGCAGCTTAGGGCAGGGAACCTCCTACGAGCAGTACTTC. Amino acids: CASSLGQGTSYEQYF.

V gene TRBV2 combines with J gene TRBJ2-7; 7 bases map to TRBD2. Trimming removed 6 bases from V and 1 base from J; junction bases left unmatched: 3. The CDR3 has 13 residues. Germline V CDR1 and CDR2: SNHLY, FYNNEI. The CDR3 sequence is CASSHGRSYEQYF. CDR3 DNA: TGTGCCAGCAGCCACGGGAGGTCCTACGAGCAGTACTTC.

V usage is TRBV7-3 and J usage is TRBJ2-5; 7 positions agree with TRBD1. CDR3 length: 16 residues. Germline CDR1 reads SGHTA; CDR2 reads FQGTGA. J gave up 5 bases and V 5 bases, and 14 bases lay outside the gene matches. The CDR3 DNA is TGTGCCAGCAGCCCCCAGGACAGGTCGGGCGCGGAGACCCAGTACTTC. Its translation is CASSPQDRSGAETQYF.

The chain links TRBV24-1 to TRBJ2-7; D is possibly TRBD1 (5 bases). This CDR3 has 15 amino acids. The germline CDR1 and CDR2 sequences are KGHDR and SFDVKD. V gave up 5 bases and J gave up 6 bases, with 19 bases separating them. The CDR3 nucleotides are TGTGCCACCAGTGGGTGGGGCCAAATACCGGGCGAGCAGTACTTC. This translates into CATSGWGQIPGEQYF.

The chain carries TRBV2 and TRBJ1-2; the D is unclear. The CDR3 is 14 amino acids. V was trimmed by 8 bases and J by 4 bases, leaving 17 bases between them. The germline CDR1 and CDR2 sequences are SNHLY and FYNNEI. The CDR3 nucleotides are TGTGCCAGCGGAAGTTCCGGAGGGTCCTATGGCTACACCTTC. This sequence encodes CASGSSGGSYGYTF.

The chain recombines TRBV27 with TRBJ1-5; TRBD1 might be the D (5 bases). Between the trimmed V and J ends, which lost 0 bases and 0 bases, there was a span of 6 bases. This CDR3 is 15 amino acids long. The V gene's germline CDR1 is MNHEY and CDR2 SMNVEV (reference sequence). This chain's CDR3 is CASSLSRASNQPQHF. The CDR3 DNA reads TGTGCCAGCAGTTTATCCAGGGCTAGCAATCAGCCCCAGCATTTT.

The CDR3 sequence is CASSLETVNEQFF. CDR3 DNA: TGTGCCAGCAGCTTGGAAACAGTGAATGAGCAGTTCTTC. The gene calls are TRBV5-6 and TRBJ2-1; no clear D. Trimming removed 0 bases at V and 7 bases at J, with 8 bases between. CDR1 and CDR2 from the germline V gene are SGHDT and YYEEEE. CDR3 size: 13 residues.

This clone was detected only once. The V call is TRBV5-1, the J call TRBJ1-1, with D perhaps TRBD1 (6 bases). The germline V and J ends were trimmed by 1 base and 1 base, with 11 bases remaining between them. Germline assignment: CDR1 SGHRS and CDR2 YFSETQ. CDR3 length: 15 amino acids. CDR3 protein: CASSLNGGQNTEAFF. CDR3 coding DNA: TGCGCCAGCAGCTTGAATGGGGGCCAGAACACTGAAGCTTTCTTT.

The rearrangement joins TRBV5-6 to TRBJ1-6; the match to TRBD1 covers 9 bases. Germline V gene lookup returns CDR1 SGHDT and CDR2 YYEEEE. The CDR3 loop spans 15 amino acids. V gave up 6 bases and J gave up 7 bases; unmatched junction bases: 8. The CDR3 coding sequence is TGTGCCAGCACCCTTGGCGGGACAGGGAATTCACCCCTCCACTTT. Translating gives CASTLGGTGNSPLHF.

CDR3 protein: CASSHTATTDQPQHF. As DNA, the CDR3 is TGTGCCAGCTCCCACACCGCGACAACCGATCAGCCCCAGCATTTT. The chain combines TRBV18 with TRBJ1-5; no firm D call. Germline loops: CDR1 KGHSH, CDR2 LQKENI. Trimming cost V 6 bases and J 5 bases, with 17 bases left between them. CDR3 length: 15 residues. The full variable domain, with the rest looked up from reference TRBV18 and TRBJ1-5, is NAGVMQNPRHLVRRRGQEARLRCSPMKGHSHVYWYRQLPEEGLKFMVYLQKENIIDESGMPKERFSAEFPKEGPSILRIQQVVRGDSAAYFCASSHTATTDQPQHFGDGTRLSIL.

The genes are TRBV5-6 and TRBJ1-4, with no clear D. Trimming cost V 4 bases and J 8 bases, with 18 bases left between them. This CDR3 has 15 amino acids. Germline CDR1 SGHDT, CDR2 YYEEEE. In DNA, the CDR3 is TGTGCCAGCAGCGCTCTACGGGAGAGAGGGGAAAAACTGTTTTTT. Translated, it gives CASSALRERGEKLFF.

This chain connects TRBV11-3 to TRBJ2-5; TRBD2 is a possible D gene (6 bases). Per germline, CDR1 SGHNT and CDR2 YENEEA. Deletions cut 5 bases from V and 0 bases from J, with 16 bases between. There are 16 residues in the CDR3. CDR3 residues: CASSPSFGGHQETQYF. DNA for the CDR3: TGTGCCAGCAGCCCCTCATTTGGAGGGCACCAAGAGACCCAGTACTTC.

The V and J genes are TRBV15 and TRBJ2-7, with 12 bases fitting TRBD2. The CDR3 is made up of 17 amino acids. J lost 3 bases, V lost 0 bases, and 6 bases had no gene match. CDR1 is LNHNV and CDR2 is YYDKDF in the germline V gene (reference sequence). In nucleotides, the CDR3 is TGTGCCACCAGCAGAGATCTCAGACTAGCGGGGGACTACGAGCAGTACTTC. It yields the protein CATSRDLRLAGDYEQYF.

This sequence joins TRBV10-3 and TRBJ2-2; 14 bases agree with TRBD2. The CDR3 extends over 15 amino acids. V lost 8 bases and J lost 5; bases outside the gene matches: 4. CDR1 ENHRY and CDR2 SYGVKD come from the germline V gene. CDR3 sequence: CAIGRLAGGTGELFF. The CDR3 DNA reads as TGTGCCATCGGTAGACTAGCGGGGGGGACCGGGGAGCTGTTTTTT.

The V and J genes are TRBV18 and TRBJ1-2; 7 bases agree with TRBD1. CDR1 KGHSH and CDR2 LQKENI come from the germline V gene. CDR3 length: 14 residues. With 4 bases clipped from V and 6 bases from J, the junction kept 8 bases outside the gene matches. The CDR3, as DNA: TGTGCCAGCTCACTTGTCGACAGGGAGGATGGCTACACCTTC. This encodes CASSLVDREDGYTF.

This clone was counted once. The chain links TRBV6-5 to TRBJ2-7, with D possibly being TRBD1 (6 bases). This CDR3 is 13 amino acids long. Trimming stripped 5 bases from V and 2 bases from J, with 10 bases between. Germline CDR1 is MNHEY and CDR2 is SVGAGI. The CDR3 loop reads CASSHEGAYEQYF. CDR3 DNA sequence: TGTGCCAGCAGTCACGAGGGGGCCTACGAGCAGTACTTC.

This sequence joins TRBV5-1 and TRBJ2-4; the D gene is possibly TRBD2 (5 bases). The CDR3 extends over 16 amino acids. In germline, CDR1 is SGHRS, CDR2 YFSETQ. V dropped 1 base and J dropped 0 bases, with 11 bases sitting between them. This CDR3 reads CASSLTLAKAKNIQYF. CDR3 sequence (DNA): TGCGCCAGCAGCTTGACCCTAGCAAAAGCCAAAAACATTCAGTACTTC.

V and J are TRBV2 and TRBJ2-1; TRBD2 is a possible D gene (7 bases). CDR3 length equals 14 residues. Per the germline V gene, CDR1 is SNHLY and CDR2 is FYNNEI. Trimming cost V 10 bases and J 4 bases, with 17 bases left between them. CDR3 bases: TGTGCCAACCGGGGAGGGACACTATACAATGAGCAGTTCTTC. It is translated as CANRGGTLYNEQFF.

The genes are TRBV7-9 and TRBJ1-6, with D perhaps TRBD1 (5 bases). The CDR3 length is 16 residues. CDR1 is SEHNR and CDR2 is FQNEAQ in the germline V gene (reference sequence). The V and J ends lost 2 bases and 7 bases respectively, with 15 bases between them. CDR3: CASSLTQGWINSPLHF. CDR3 nucleotide sequence: TGTGCCAGCAGCTTAACGCAGGGATGGATAAATTCACCCCTCCACTTT.

The V call is TRBV27, the J call TRBJ1-2; 8 positions match TRBD1. Germline assignment: CDR1 MNHEY and CDR2 SMNVEV (reference sequence). The CDR3 loop spans 13 amino acids. With 3 bases clipped from V and 8 bases from J, the junction kept 5 bases outside the gene matches. Here the CDR3 reads CASSFRQGSGYTF. The CDR3 DNA sequence: TGTGCCAGCAGTTTTAGACAGGGGAGCGGCTACACCTTC.

This chain links TRBV7-2 with TRBJ1-5; TRBD1 agrees at 10 bases. The CDR3 is 15 residues long. Germline-derived CDR1 and CDR2 are SGHTA and FQGNSA. The V and J ends lost 5 bases and 6 bases, in that order; junction bases with no gene match: 7. For the CDR3, the DNA is TGTGCCAGCAGCCTGACAGGGGGCGCCGGTCAGCCCCAGCATTTT. This encodes CASSLTGGAGQPQHF.

This clone was detected only once. The J gene is TRBJ2-3, the V gene TRBV3-1 (or the pseudogene TRBV3-2); 14 positions agree with TRBD2. This CDR3 is built from 18 residues. Germline loops: CDR1 LGHDT, CDR2 YNNKEL (reference sequence). The trim removed 4 bases at V and 6 bases at J, leaving 12 bases unmatched. This CDR3 reads CASSRAAGTSGGSDTQYF. CDR3 DNA: TGTGCCAGCAGCCGAGCAGCCGGGACTAGCGGGGGCTCGGATACGCAGTATTTT.

The chain is built from TRBV4-3 and TRBJ1-4, with TRBD1 matching 8 bases. With 5 bases clipped from V and 3 bases from J, the junction kept 2 bases outside the gene matches. Germline lookup yields CDR1 LGHNA and CDR2 YSLEER. The length of the CDR3 is 14 residues. The CDR3 is CASSTGGPNEKLFF. The CDR3 nucleotides are TGCGCCAGCAGCACAGGGGGACCTAATGAAAAACTGTTTTTT.

The chain links TRBV9 to TRBJ2-1, with 9 bases aligning to TRBD2. Germline V gene sequence: CDR1 SGDLS, CDR2 YYNGEE. The V segment lost 3 bases and the J segment 1 base; nucleotides outside the gene matches: 8. The length of the CDR3 is 17 residues. CDR3 sequence reads: CASSDPAGGRSYNEQFF. The CDR3 DNA is TGTGCCAGCAGCGACCCTGCGGGGGGGCGGTCCTACAATGAGCAGTTCTTC.